The 20 T cell receptor beta chains listed next were all sequenced from one sample in a study of T cell clonotyping in hematopoietic cell transplantation. Generated by immunoSEQ multiplex PCR, the TCRdb table keeps only in-frame clones and is missing some. The profile covers 35,000 to 45,000 clones, with around 90% appearing a single time and about 2.1% taken by the ten largest. The sequenced sample was peripheral blood mononuclear cells. The receptors shown here come from a woman aged 40 to 55 in good health. Some clones in this sample may be carry-over from other donors' samples.

This rearrangement joins TRBV28 to TRBJ1-2; D remains ambiguous. V was pared by 1 base and J by 8 bases, with 17 bases between. This CDR3 spans 15 amino acids. Per germline, CDR1 MDHEN and CDR2 SYDVKM. The CDR3 loop reads CASSLSRGGSEGYTF. The CDR3 coding sequence is TGTGCCAGCAGTTTATCGCGGGGAGGGTCGGAAGGCTACACCTTC.

V is TRBV9 and J is TRBJ1-3, with D perhaps TRBD1 (6 bases). This CDR3 is built from 17 residues. Germline V gene data show CDR1 as SGDLS and CDR2 as YYNGEE. The V end lost 0 bases, the J end lost 0 bases, and 13 bases lay between the germline ends. The CDR3 loop is CASSVGAGQDSGNTIYF. CDR3 bases: TGTGCCAGCAGCGTAGGGGCGGGACAAGACTCTGGAAACACCATATATTTT. The whole variable domain, remainder taken from reference TRBV9 and TRBJ1-3, is DSGVTQTPKHLITATGQRVTLRCSPRSGDLSVYWYQQSLDQGLQFLIQYYNGEERAKGNILERFSAQQFPDLHSELNLSSLELGDSALYFCASSVGAGQDSGNTIYFGEGSWLTVV.

The chain combines TRBV5-4 with TRBJ2-1; 9 bases match TRBD2. J was trimmed by 2 bases and V by 6 bases; bases with no gene match: 12. Germline V lookup: CDR1 SGHNT, CDR2 YYREEE (reference sequence). CDR3 size: 17 residues. Here the CDR3 DNA reads TGTGCCAGCACCCCAGAGGTCGCTAGCGGGACCTACAATGAGCAGTTCTTC. Translated: CASTPEVASGTYNEQFF.

The rearrangement links TRBV27 to TRBJ2-7, with D unclear. The germline V gene encodes CDR1 MNHEY and CDR2 SMNVEV (reference sequence). Trimming shortened V by 5 bases and J by 5 bases, and 13 bases separated the two germline ends. The CDR3 extends over 13 amino acids. CDR3 nucleotide sequence: TGTGCCAGCAGTCCCCGTATAGCCCACGAGCAGTACTTC. Translation gives CASSPRIAHEQYF.

This clone came up a few times. This chain links TRBV9 with TRBJ2-3, with TRBD1 matching 7 bases. This CDR3 comprises 16 residues. Trimming at V came to 4 bases and at J to 2 bases, leaving 10 bases not matched to a gene. CDR1 and CDR2 (germline): SGDLS, YYNGEE. The CDR3, as DNA: TGTGCCAGCAGCATTACCTACAGGGGATTCACAGATACGCAGTATTTT. It encodes CASSITYRGFTDTQYF.

The chain joins TRBV28 to TRBJ2-3, with D maybe TRBD2 (6 bases). V was cut by 5 bases and J by 0 bases, with 12 bases left in between. Germline V CDR1 and CDR2: MDHEN, SYDVKM. There are 15 residues in the CDR3. CDR3 bases: TGTGCCAGCAGTCCCCCGGGGGATAGCACAGATACGCAGTATTTT. It yields the protein CASSPPGDSTDTQYF.

This sequence joins TRBV10-3 and TRBJ1-1; 8 bases are shared with TRBD1. Losses at the gene ends were 6 bases for V and 0 bases for J; bases not matched to a gene: 6. This CDR3 region has 15 residues. CDR1 is ENHRY and CDR2 is SYGVKD in the germline V gene. The CDR3 coding sequence is TGTGCCATCAGCCCTAGGACAGGGCTGAACACTGAAGCTTTCTTT. Its protein product is CAISPRTGLNTEAFF.

J is TRBJ2-6 and V is TRBV5-1; possible D gene TRBD2, 5 bases. The CDR3 runs 17 residues. The germline V gene encodes CDR1 SGHRS and CDR2 YFSETQ. V shed 6 bases and J shed 0 bases, with 16 bases lying between them. CDR3 residues: CASKVEVLGSGANVLTF. The CDR3 coding sequence is TGCGCCAGCAAGGTGGAGGTTTTGGGCTCTGGGGCCAACGTCCTGACTTTC.

J is TRBJ2-4 and V is TRBV5-1; 10 bases match TRBD2. Germline V gene sequence: CDR1 SGHRS, CDR2 YFSETQ. CDR3 length: 16 amino acids. Trimming at V came to 0 bases and at J to 8 bases, leaving 8 bases not matched to a gene. DNA for the CDR3: TGCGCCAGCAGCTTGGCCTTTAGCGGGGGGACGGACATTCAGTACTTC. It is translated as CASSLAFSGGTDIQYF.

The chain links TRBV30 to TRBJ1-2; 10 bases agree with TRBD1. V shed 8 bases, J shed 5 bases, and the junction held 8 bases outside the gene matches. Germline V gene lookup returns CDR1 GTSNPN and CDR2 SVGIG (reference sequence). This CDR3 region has 13 residues. The CDR3 spells CAQDRGQGYGYTF. The DNA of the CDR3 is TGTGCCCAAGACAGGGGGCAGGGATATGGCTACACCTTC.

The chain combines TRBV6-1 with TRBJ2-7; D is uncertain. This CDR3 contains 14 residues. Germline CDR1 reads MNHNS; CDR2 reads SASEGT. The V and J ends lost 3 bases and 1 base respectively, with 10 bases between them. CDR3 protein: CASSEVWPSYEQYF. CDR3 coding DNA: TGTGCCAGCAGTGAGGTGTGGCCATCCTACGAGCAGTACTTC.

CDR3 sequence (DNA): TGTGCCAGCAGCTTACCCCGGGACAGTAAAGAGACCCAGTACTTC. Translated, it gives CASSLPRDSKETQYF. The chain has TRBV7-8 and TRBJ2-5, with 7 bases fitting TRBD1. The CDR3 is 15 residues long. The V gene end was trimmed by 2 bases and the J gene end by 3 bases; junction bases not matched to a gene: 6. CDR1 and CDR2 from the germline V gene are SGHVS and FQNEAQ.

The chain joins TRBV7-8 to TRBJ1-1; 10 bases agree with TRBD1. The CDR3 is 14 residues long. Germline-derived CDR1 and CDR2 are SGHVS and FQNEAQ. V lost 5 bases and J lost 7; bases outside the gene matches: 7. The CDR3 DNA sequence: TGTGCCAGCAGCCCCTGGACAGGGGGAATTGAAGCTTTCTTT. Protein: CASSPWTGGIEAFF.

The V call is TRBV14, the J call TRBJ2-7, with TRBD2 as a possible D gene (6 bases). V gave up 8 bases and J gave up 5 bases, with 16 bases separating them. The germline V gene has CDR1 SGHDN and CDR2 FVKESK. The CDR3 totals 13 residues. In DNA form, the CDR3 reads TGTGCCAGCCAGAGGGACGGGAGCGACGAGCAGTACTTC. Its translation is CASQRDGSDEQYF.

As DNA, the CDR3 is TGTGCCAGCAGTTTACCGCGTGAATATGGCTACACCTTC. Translated: CASSLPREYGYTF. The rearrangement uses TRBV28 and TRBJ1-2; D not certain. Trimming removed 2 bases from V and 5 bases from J, with 9 bases in between. Germline V gives CDR1 MDHEN, CDR2 SYDVKM. The CDR3 contains 13 residues.

The gene calls are TRBV10-1 and TRBJ2-3, with D tentatively TRBD2 (6 bases). The CDR3 extends over 16 amino acids. Trimming stripped 9 bases from V and 2 bases from J, with 21 bases between. Germline V gene data show CDR1 as WNHNN and CDR2 as SYGVQD (reference sequence). CDR3 in amino acids: CASSPRGSGVTDTQYF. The CDR3, as DNA: TGCGCCAGTTCACCTCGGGGTTCGGGGGTCACAGATACGCAGTATTTT.

As concerns this clone: At one boundary the junction diverges from the germline segment, which might be a read error. The rearrangement uses TRBV7-9 and TRBJ2-7; D remains ambiguous. Per germline, CDR1 SEHNR and CDR2 FQNEAQ (reference sequence). This CDR3 is 12 amino acids long. DNA for the CDR3: TGTGCCAGCAGGTTAGCAGGTTACGAGCAGTACTTC. Protein sequence: CASRLAGYEQYF.

This chain uses TRBV30 with TRBJ2-1; TRBD2 matches at 10 bases. V lost 5 bases to trimming and J lost 7 bases; unmatched junction nucleotides: 5. The CDR3 is 13 amino acids. Looked up from germline, CDR1 is GTSNPN and CDR2 is SVGIG (reference sequence). The CDR3 spells CAWEREGGNEQFF. The CDR3 DNA sequence: TGTGCCTGGGAGCGGGAGGGGGGGAATGAGCAGTTCTTC.

This clone was observed a single time. This chain uses TRBV19 with TRBJ2-1, with 7 bases identical to TRBD1. The trim removed 4 bases at V and 2 bases at J, leaving 2 bases unmatched. This CDR3 comprises 14 residues. Looked up from germline, CDR1 is LNHDA and CDR2 is SQIVND (reference sequence). In DNA form, the CDR3 reads TGTGCCAGTAGTAAGACAGGGCCCTACAATGAGCAGTTCTTC. Amino acids: CASSKTGPYNEQFF.

The chain joins TRBV28 to TRBJ2-3, with TRBD1 matching 10 bases. The junction had 7 bases not matched to a gene; V was cut back by 7 bases and J by 3 bases. Germline V lookup: CDR1 MDHEN, CDR2 SYDVKM. The CDR3 consists of 15 residues. CDR3 DNA sequence: TGTGCCAGCACCGCCGGGACAGGGGAAACAGATACGCAGTATTTT. It encodes CASTAGTGETDTQYF.